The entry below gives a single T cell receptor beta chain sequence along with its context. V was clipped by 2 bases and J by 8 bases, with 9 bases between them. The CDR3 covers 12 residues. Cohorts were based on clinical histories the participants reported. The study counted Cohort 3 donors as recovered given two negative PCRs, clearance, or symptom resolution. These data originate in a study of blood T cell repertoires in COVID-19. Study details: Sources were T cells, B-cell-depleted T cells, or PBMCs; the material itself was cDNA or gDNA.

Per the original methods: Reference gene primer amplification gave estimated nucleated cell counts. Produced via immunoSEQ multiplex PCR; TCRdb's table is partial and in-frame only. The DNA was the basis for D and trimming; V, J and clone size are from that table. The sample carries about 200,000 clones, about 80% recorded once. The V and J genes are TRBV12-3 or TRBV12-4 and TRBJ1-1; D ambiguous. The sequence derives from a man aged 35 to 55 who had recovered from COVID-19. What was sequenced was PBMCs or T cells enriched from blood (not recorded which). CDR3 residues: CASSLYSLEAFF. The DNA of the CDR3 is TGTGCCAGCAGTTTATATTCACTAGAAGCTTTCTTT.